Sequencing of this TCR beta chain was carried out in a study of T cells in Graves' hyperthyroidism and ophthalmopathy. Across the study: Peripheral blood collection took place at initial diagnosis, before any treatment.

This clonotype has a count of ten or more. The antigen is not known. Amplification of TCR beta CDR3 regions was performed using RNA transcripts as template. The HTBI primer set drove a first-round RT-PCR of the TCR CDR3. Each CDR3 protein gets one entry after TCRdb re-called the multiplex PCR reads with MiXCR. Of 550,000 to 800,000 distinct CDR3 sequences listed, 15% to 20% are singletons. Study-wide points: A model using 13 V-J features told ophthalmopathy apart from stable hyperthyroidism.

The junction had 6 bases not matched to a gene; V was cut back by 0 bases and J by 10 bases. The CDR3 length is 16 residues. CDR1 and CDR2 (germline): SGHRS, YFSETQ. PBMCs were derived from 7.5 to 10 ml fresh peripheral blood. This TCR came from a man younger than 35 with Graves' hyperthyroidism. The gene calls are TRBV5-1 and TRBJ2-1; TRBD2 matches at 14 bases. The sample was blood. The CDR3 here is CASSLGGLAGVGEQFF. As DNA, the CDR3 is TGCGCCAGCAGCTTGGGGGGACTAGCGGGAGTTGGCGAGCAGTTCTTC.